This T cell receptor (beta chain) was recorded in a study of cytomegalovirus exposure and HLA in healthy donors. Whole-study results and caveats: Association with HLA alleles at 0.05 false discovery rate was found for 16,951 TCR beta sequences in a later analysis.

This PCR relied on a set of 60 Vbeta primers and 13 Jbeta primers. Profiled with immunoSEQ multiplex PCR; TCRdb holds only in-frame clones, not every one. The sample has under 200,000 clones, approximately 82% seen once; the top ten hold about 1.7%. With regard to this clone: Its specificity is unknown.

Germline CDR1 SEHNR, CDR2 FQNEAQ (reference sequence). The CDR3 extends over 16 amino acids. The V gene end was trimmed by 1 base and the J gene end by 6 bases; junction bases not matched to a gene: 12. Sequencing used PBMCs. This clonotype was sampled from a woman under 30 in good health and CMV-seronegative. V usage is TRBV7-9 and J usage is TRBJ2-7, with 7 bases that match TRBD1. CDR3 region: CASSLVRGQSTIEQYF. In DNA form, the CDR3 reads TGTGCCAGCAGCTTAGTTCGGGGACAGTCTACTATCGAGCAGTACTTC.